The 8 T cell receptor beta chains presented below share a single source sample, sequenced in a study of regulatory T cells in long-lasting Graves disease. The time point: newly diagnosed GD, antithyroid drugs for less than 3 months. PBMC-derived RNA was used for the TCR library. Both iRepertoire HTBI primers and Arm-PCR of CDR3 regions were used to build the TCR beta libraries. MiXCR, run by TCRdb on the multiplex PCR reads, gives a single entry per CDR3 protein. The data contain about 500,000 distinct CDR3 sequences, 15% to 20% of them singletons. The same data also contributed to another study, on T cells in Graves' hyperthyroidism and ophthalmopathy.

The specimen comprised peripheral blood mononuclear cells (PBMCs), sampled at new diagnosis, from a patient treated with antithyroid drugs. The receptors originated from a man aged 35 to 55 with Graves disease.

This clonotype was observed a few times. The V gene is TRBV19, the J gene TRBJ2-5; 10 positions match TRBD2. Looked up from germline, CDR1 is LNHDA and CDR2 is SQIVND (reference sequence). J lost 6 bases, V lost 5 bases, and 6 bases had no gene match. CDR3 size: 14 residues. CDR3 in amino acids: CASSPSSGRKTQYF. DNA of the CDR3: TGTGCCAGTAGTCCTTCTAGCGGGAGAAAGACCCAGTACTTC.

This chain uses TRBV28 with TRBJ2-1; tentative D call: TRBD2 (5 bases). Trimming removed 2 bases at V and 2 bases at J, with 13 bases between. CDR1 and CDR2 (germline): MDHEN, SYDVKM. The CDR3 loop spans 16 amino acids. Here the CDR3 DNA reads TGTGCCAGCAGTTTAAGATCGGGGAACACCTACAATGAGCAGTTCTTC. Translating it yields CASSLRSGNTYNEQFF.

The gene calls are TRBV7-6 and TRBJ1-5; TRBD1 matches 7 bases. Trimming at V came to 2 bases and at J to 7 bases, leaving 5 bases not matched to a gene. This CDR3 has 14 residues. In germline, CDR1 is SGHVS, CDR2 FNYEAQ. In DNA form, the CDR3 reads TGTGCCAGCAGCTTACAGGGGGTGGACCAGCCCCAGCATTTT. Its protein product is CASSLQGVDQPQHF.

This clonotype has more than one count but fewer than ten. The V gene is TRBV7-9, the J gene TRBJ2-3; 11 nucleotides agree with TRBD2. The trim removed 5 bases at V and 6 bases at J, leaving 10 bases unmatched. This CDR3 is 16 amino acids long. Germline V lookup: CDR1 SEHNR, CDR2 FQNEAQ (reference sequence). CDR3 amino acids: CASSRVAGGLRDTQYF. The CDR3 DNA is TGTGCCAGCAGCCGGGTAGCGGGAGGGCTAAGGGATACGCAGTATTTT.

This clonotype has just a few counts. A much larger clone lies a single base off, so this may be a read error. Here the CDR3 DNA reads TGTGCCAGCAGTTTTTCGATCGAGCAGTACTTC. Translation: CASSFSIEQYF. This chain links TRBV28 with TRBJ2-7; D call uncertain. V was pared by 3 bases and J by 6 bases, with 6 bases between. This CDR3 is 11 amino acids long. Germline V lookup: CDR1 MDHEN, CDR2 SYDVKM.

At least ten counts were recorded for this clonotype. The J gene is TRBJ2-1, the V gene TRBV3-1, with 8 bases lining up with TRBD1. Germline V lookup: CDR1 LGHDT, CDR2 YNNKEL (reference sequence). Unmatched junction bases numbered 11, after V lost 4 bases and J lost 6 bases. This CDR3 has 16 residues. Here the CDR3 reads CASSRYSGQGSNEQFF. In DNA, the CDR3 is TGTGCCAGCAGCCGATATAGCGGACAGGGCTCCAATGAGCAGTTCTTC.

This clonotype was seen only a few times. The CDR3 nucleotides read TGCAGTGCTAGAACTGAGGGAATAGCCAAAAACATTCAGTACTTC. Protein sequence: CSARTEGIAKNIQYF. The rearrangement joins TRBV20-1 to TRBJ2-4, with a possible D match to TRBD2 (5 bases). In germline, CDR1 is DFQATT, CDR2 SNEGSKA (reference sequence). V gave up 2 bases and J gave up 0 bases, with 11 bases separating them. This CDR3 is 15 amino acids long.

This clonotype was counted ten times or more. The chain uses TRBV28 and TRBJ2-5, with a tentative D call TRBD2 (6 bases). There are 15 residues in the CDR3. From germline, CDR1 is MDHEN and CDR2 SYDVKM. The V end was cut by 2 bases, the J end by 1 base, with 11 bases between. Here the CDR3 reads CASSLPAGPQETQYF. The DNA of the CDR3 is TGTGCCAGCAGTTTACCAGCGGGCCCCCAAGAGACCCAGTACTTC. The variable domain in full, with the rest retrieved from reference TRBV28 and TRBJ2-5, is DVKVTQSSRYLVKRTGEKVFLECVQDMDHENMFWYRQDPGLGLRLIYFSYDVKMKEKGDIPEGYSVSREKKERFSLILESASTNQTSMYLCASSLPAGPQETQYFGPGTRLLVL.